This T cell receptor beta chain was sequenced for a study of blood T cell repertoires in COVID-19. The wider study: PBMCs, B-cell-depleted T cells, or T cells provided the cDNA or gDNA that made up the material.

Participants came from some 23 US areas, aged about 18 to 100 years. CDR3 size: 14 residues. The V gene's germline CDR1 is LNHDA and CDR2 SQIVND (reference sequence). V was clipped by 4 bases and J by 4 bases, with 11 bases between them. As processed by the authors: Estimation of nucleated cell counts was performed using reference gene primer amplification. Measured with immunoSEQ multiplex PCR; TCRdb has only the in-frame clones, and not every one. V, J and clone size are those of that table, while D and trimming were read from the DNA. The repertoire holds approximately 230,000 clones, with about nine tenths as singletons.

The TCR sequence derives from a woman between 18 and 29 years old who had recovered from COVID-19. This chain joins TRBV19 and TRBJ1-5, with TRBD1 as a possible D gene (5 bases). Sequencing was done on a sample of PBMCs or T cells enriched from blood (not recorded which). The CDR3 nucleotides are TGTGCCAGTAGTACCCGACAGCCTAATCAGCCCCAGCATTTT. Its protein product is CASSTRQPNQPQHF. The whole variable domain, filled in from reference TRBV19 and TRBJ1-5, reads DGGITQSPKYLFRKEGQNVTLSCEQNLNHDAMYWYRQDPGQGLRLIYYSQIVNDFQKGDIAEGYSVSREKKESFPLTVTSAQKNPTAFYLCASSTRQPNQPQHFGDGTRLSIL.